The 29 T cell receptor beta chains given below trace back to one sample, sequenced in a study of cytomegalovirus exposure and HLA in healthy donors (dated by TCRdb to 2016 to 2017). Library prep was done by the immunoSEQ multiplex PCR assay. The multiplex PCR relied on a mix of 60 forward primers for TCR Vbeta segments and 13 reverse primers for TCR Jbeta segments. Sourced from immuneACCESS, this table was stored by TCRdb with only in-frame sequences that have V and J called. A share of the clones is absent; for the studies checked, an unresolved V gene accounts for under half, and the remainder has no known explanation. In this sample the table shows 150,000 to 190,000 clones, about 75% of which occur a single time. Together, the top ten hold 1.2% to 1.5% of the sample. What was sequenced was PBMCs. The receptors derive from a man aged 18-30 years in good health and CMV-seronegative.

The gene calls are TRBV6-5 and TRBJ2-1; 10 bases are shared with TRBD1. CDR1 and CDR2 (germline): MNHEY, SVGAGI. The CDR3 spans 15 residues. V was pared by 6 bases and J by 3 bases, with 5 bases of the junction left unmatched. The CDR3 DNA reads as TGTGCCAGCAGGGGGGACAGGGGCGACTACAATGAGCAGTTCTTC. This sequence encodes CASRGDRGDYNEQFF.

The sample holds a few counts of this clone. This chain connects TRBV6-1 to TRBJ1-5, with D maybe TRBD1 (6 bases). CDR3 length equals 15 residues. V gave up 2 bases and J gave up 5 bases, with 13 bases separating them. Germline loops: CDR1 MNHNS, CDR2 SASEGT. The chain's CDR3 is CASSETGMSYQPQHF. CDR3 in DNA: TGTGCCAGCAGTGAAACAGGGATGAGTTATCAGCCCCAGCATTTT.

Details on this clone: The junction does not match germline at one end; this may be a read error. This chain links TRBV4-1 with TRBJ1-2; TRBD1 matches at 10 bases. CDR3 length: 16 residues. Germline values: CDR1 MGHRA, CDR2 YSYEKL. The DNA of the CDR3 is TGCACCAGCAGCCAAGATCAGGACAGGGGGTTTTATGGCTACACCTTC. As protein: CTSSQDQDRGFYGYTF.

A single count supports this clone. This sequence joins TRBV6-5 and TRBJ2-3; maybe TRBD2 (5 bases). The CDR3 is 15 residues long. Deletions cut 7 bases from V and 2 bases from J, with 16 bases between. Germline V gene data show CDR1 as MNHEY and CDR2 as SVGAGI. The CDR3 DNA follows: TGTGCCAGCACCCCGCAAAGAGCGGCCACAGATACGCAGTATTTT. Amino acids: CASTPQRAATDTQYF.

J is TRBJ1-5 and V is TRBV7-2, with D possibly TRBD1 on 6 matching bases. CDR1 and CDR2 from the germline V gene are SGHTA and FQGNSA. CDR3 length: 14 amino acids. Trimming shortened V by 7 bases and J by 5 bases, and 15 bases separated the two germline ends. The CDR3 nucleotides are TGTGCCAGCATTAGGGCCAGGGGAGATCAGCCCCAGCATTTT. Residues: CASIRARGDQPQHF.

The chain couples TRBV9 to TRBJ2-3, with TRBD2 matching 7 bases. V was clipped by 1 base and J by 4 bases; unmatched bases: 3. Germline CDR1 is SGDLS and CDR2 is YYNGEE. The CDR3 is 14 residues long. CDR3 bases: TGTGCCAGCAGCGTAAGCGGGAAGTCAGATACGCAGTATTTT. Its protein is CASSVSGKSDTQYF.

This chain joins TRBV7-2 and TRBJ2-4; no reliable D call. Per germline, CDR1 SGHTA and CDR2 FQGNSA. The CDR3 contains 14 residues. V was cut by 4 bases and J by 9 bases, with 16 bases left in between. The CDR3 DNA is TGTGCCAGCAGCTCACTATCGGCCGAAGGCATTCAGTACTTC. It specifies CASSSLSAEGIQYF. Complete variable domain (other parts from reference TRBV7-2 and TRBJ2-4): GAGVSQSPSNKVTEKGKDVELRCDPISGHTALYWYRQSLGQGLEFLIYFQGNSAPDKSGLPSDRFSAERTGGSVSTLTIQRTQQEDSAVYLCASSSLSAEGIQYFGAGTRLSVL.

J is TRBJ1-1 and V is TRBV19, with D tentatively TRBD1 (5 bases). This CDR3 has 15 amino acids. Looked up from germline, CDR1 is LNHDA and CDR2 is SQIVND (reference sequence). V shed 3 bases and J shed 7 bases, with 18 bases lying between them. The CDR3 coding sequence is TGTGCCAGTAGTATCGGGGACTTTCTCCTGGATGAAGCTTTCTTT. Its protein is CASSIGDFLLDEAFF.

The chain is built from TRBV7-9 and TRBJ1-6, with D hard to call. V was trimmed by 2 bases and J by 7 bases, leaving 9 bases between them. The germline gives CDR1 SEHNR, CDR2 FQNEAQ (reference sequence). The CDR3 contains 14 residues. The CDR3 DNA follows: TGTGCCAGCAGCTTACAGGCCCAAAATTCACCCCTCCACTTT. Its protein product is CASSLQAQNSPLHF.

CDR3 region: CSVEGGRGSPYEQYF. The CDR3 bases are TGCAGCGTTGAAGGGGGGCGAGGGAGTCCCTACGAGCAGTACTTC. The chain uses TRBV29-1 and TRBJ2-7; maybe TRBD1 (6 bases). Trimming took 1 base from V and 2 from J, leaving 15 bases between them. The CDR3 runs to 15 residues. The V gene's germline CDR1 is SQVTM and CDR2 ANQGSEA.

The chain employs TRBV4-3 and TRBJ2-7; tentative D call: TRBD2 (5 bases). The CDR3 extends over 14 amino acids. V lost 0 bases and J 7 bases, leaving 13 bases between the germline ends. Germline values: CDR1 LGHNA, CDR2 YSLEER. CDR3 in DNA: TGCGCCAGCAGCCAAGATGGGAGTCCCTCAGAGCAGTACTTC. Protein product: CASSQDGSPSEQYF.

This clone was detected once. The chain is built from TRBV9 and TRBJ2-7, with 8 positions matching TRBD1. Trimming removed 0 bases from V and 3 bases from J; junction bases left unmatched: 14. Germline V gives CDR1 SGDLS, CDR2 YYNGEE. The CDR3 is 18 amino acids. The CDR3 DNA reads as TGTGCCAGCAGCGTAGCCGACCGCCCAGGGGGCGCGATCTACGAGCAGTACTTC. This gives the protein CASSVADRPGGAIYEQYF.

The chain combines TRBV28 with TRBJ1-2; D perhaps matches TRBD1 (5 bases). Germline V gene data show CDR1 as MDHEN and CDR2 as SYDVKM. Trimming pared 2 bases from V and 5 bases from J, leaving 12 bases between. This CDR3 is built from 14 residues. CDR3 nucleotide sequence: TGTGCCAGCAGTTTAGGGGCCAGGGCGTATGGCTACACCTTC. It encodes CASSLGARAYGYTF.

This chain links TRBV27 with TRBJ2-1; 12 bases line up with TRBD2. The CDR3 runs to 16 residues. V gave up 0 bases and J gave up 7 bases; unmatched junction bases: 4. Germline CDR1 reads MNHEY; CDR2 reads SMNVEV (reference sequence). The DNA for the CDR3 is TGTGCCAGCAGTTTATCCCCCGGGACTAGCGGGAATGAGCAGTTCTTC. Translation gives CASSLSPGTSGNEQFF.

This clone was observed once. This CDR3 is CASSIAGGNTGELFF. The CDR3 coding sequence is TGTGCCAGCAGTATTGCTGGAGGGAACACCGGGGAGCTGTTTTTT. The chain has TRBV6-1 and TRBJ2-2; possibly TRBD2 for D (5 bases). CDR3 size: 15 residues. V gave up 5 bases and J gave up 1 base, with 11 bases separating them. Germline CDR1 is MNHNS and CDR2 is SASEGT.

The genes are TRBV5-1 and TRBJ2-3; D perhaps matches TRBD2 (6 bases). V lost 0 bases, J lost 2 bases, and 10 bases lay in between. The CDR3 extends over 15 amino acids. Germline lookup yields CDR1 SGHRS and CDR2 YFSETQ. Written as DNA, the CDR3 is TGCGCCAGCAGCTTGGAGGCGGGAATCACAGATACGCAGTATTTT. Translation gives CASSLEAGITDTQYF.

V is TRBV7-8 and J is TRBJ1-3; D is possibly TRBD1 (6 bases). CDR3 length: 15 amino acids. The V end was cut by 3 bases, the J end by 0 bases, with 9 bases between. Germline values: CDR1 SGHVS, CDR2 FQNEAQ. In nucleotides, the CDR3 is TGTGCCAGCAGCTTGGACAGTCTCTCTGGAAACACCATATATTTT. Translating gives CASSLDSLSGNTIYF.

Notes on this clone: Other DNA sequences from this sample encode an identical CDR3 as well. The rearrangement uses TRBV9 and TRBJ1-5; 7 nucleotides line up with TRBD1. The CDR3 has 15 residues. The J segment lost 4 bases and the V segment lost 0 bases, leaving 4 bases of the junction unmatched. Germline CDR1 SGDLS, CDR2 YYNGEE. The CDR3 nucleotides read TGTGCCAGCAGCGTAGGTCAGGGGGGAAATCAGCCCCAGCATTTT. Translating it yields CASSVGQGGNQPQHF.

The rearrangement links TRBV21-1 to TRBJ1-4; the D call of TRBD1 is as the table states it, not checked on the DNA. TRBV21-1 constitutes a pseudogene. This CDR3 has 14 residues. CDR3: CASTPGQGNEKLFF. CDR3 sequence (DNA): TGTGCCAGCACCCCGGGACAGGGAAATGAAAAACTGTTTTTT.

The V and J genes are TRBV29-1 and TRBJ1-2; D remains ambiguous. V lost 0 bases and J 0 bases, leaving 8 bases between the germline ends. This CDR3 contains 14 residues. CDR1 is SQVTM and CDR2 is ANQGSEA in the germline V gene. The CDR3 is CSVEDTGSNYGYTF. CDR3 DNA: TGCAGCGTTGAAGATACGGGTTCTAACTATGGCTACACCTTC.

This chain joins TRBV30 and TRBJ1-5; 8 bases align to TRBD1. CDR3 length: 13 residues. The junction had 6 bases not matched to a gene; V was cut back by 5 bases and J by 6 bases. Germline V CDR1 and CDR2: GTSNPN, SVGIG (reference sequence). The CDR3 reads CAWADRVAQPQHF. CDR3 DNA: TGTGCCTGGGCGGACAGGGTTGCTCAGCCCCAGCATTTT.

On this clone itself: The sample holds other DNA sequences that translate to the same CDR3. This CDR3 reads CASSPGTSGYNEQFF. CDR3 in DNA: TGTGCCAGCAGTCCGGGGACTAGCGGCTACAATGAGCAGTTCTTC. The J gene is TRBJ2-1, the V gene TRBV27; TRBD2 agrees at 11 bases. Trimming removed 5 bases from V and 3 bases from J; junction bases left unmatched: 3. Germline V gene data show CDR1 as MNHEY and CDR2 as SMNVEV (reference sequence). CDR3 length equals 15 residues.

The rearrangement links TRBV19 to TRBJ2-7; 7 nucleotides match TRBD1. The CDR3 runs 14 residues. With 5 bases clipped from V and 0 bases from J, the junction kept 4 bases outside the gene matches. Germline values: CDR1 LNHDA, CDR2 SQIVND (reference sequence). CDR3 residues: CASSVGQASYEQYF. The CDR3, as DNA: TGTGCCAGTAGTGTCGGACAGGCCTCCTACGAGCAGTACTTC.

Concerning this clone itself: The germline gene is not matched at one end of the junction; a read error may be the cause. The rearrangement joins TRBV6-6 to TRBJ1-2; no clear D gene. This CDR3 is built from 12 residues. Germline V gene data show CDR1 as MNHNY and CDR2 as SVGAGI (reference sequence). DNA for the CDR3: TGTGCCAGCAGGGGTTCGAATCAACGAGACTTCTTC. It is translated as CASRGSNQRDFF.

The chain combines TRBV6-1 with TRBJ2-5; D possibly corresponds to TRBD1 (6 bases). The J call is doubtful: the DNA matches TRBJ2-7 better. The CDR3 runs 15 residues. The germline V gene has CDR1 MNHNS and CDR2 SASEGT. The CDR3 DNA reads TGTGCCAGTGGGGGCCGGGGCCTTAGCTCCTACGAGCAGTACTTC. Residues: CASGGRGLSSYEQYF.

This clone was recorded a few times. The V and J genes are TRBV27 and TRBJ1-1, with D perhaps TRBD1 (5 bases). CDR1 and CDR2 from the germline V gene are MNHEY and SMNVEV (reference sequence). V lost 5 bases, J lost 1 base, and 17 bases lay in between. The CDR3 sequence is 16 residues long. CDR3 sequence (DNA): TGTGCCAGCAGTCCGCTTCCGGTGGGGGGGAACACTGAAGCTTTCTTT. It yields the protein CASSPLPVGGNTEAFF.

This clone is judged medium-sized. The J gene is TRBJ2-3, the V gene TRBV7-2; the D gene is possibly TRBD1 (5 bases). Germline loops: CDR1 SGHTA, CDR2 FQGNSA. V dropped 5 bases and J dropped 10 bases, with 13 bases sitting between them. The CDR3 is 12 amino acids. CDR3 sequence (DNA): TGTGCCAGCAGCCCCTTCCAGGGTGCGCAGTATTTT. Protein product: CASSPFQGAQYF.

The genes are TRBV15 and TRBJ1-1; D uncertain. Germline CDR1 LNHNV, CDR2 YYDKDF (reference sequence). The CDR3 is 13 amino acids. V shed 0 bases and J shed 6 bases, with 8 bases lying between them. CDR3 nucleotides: TGTGCCACCAGCAGAGATCATGAGGCTGAAGCTTTCTTT. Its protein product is CATSRDHEAEAFF.

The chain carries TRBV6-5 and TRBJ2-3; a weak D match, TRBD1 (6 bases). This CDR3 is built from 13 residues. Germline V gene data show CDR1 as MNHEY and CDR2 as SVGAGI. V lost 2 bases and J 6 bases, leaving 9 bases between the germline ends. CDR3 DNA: TGTGCCAGCAGTTACAGGGGACACGATACGCAGTATTTT. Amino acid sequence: CASSYRGHDTQYF.